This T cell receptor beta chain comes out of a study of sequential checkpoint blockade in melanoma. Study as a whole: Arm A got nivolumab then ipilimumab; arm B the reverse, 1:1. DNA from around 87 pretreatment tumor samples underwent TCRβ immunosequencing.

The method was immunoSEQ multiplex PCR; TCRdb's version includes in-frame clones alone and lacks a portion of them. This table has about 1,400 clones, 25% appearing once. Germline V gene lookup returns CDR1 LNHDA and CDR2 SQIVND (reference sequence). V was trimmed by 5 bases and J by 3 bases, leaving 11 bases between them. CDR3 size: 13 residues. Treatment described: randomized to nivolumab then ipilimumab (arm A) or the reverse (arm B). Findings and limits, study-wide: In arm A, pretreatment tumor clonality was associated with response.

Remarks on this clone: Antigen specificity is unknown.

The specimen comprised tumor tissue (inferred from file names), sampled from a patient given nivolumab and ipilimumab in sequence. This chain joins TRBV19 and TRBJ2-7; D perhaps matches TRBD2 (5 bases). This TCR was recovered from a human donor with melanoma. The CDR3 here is CASSLGEGYEQYF. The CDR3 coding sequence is TGTGCCAGTAGTTTGGGAGAAGGCTACGAGCAGTACTTC.